Following are 31 T cell receptor beta chains from one sample sequenced in a study of early stage breast cancer tumors. Libraries were prepared by immunoSEQ multiplex PCR; TCRdb keeps only in-frame clonotypes and omits some of them. This sample has 25,000 to 30,000 clones; 50% to 75% occur once, and the top ten carry 8.5%. Material for sequencing was breast tumor tissue. The receptors derive from a person aged 50-59 years with breast cancer.

The chain employs TRBV29-1 and TRBJ2-3, with a possible D match to TRBD1 (5 bases). Germline V gene lookup returns CDR1 SQVTM and CDR2 ANQGSEA. The CDR3 loop spans 15 amino acids. V lost 1 base and J lost 3, with 14 bases in between. The CDR3 DNA is TGCAGCGTTGAAGGGTCAGGGTTTGGGACAGATACGCAGTATTTT. Its translation is CSVEGSGFGTDTQYF.

The chain carries TRBV6-5 and TRBJ1-1, with 9 bases fitting TRBD1. In germline, CDR1 is MNHEY, CDR2 SVGAGI. The CDR3 extends over 13 amino acids. J gave up 7 bases and V 5 bases, and 5 bases lay outside the gene matches. As DNA, the CDR3 is TGTGCCAGCAGTGGGACAGGGAAGGGTGAAGCTTTCTTT. This translates into CASSGTGKGEAFF.

The rearrangement uses TRBV5-4 and TRBJ2-5; 7 bases line up with TRBD2. Germline V gives CDR1 SGHNT, CDR2 YYREEE (reference sequence). V lost 0 bases and J lost 2; bases outside the gene matches: 4. This CDR3 has 15 residues. The CDR3 reads CASSLDGRPQETQYF. The CDR3 DNA sequence: TGTGCCAGCAGCTTGGACGGGAGGCCGCAAGAGACCCAGTACTTC.

This clone was counted only a few times. The rearrangement joins TRBV9 to TRBJ2-1; 10 bases align to TRBD2. CDR3 length: 15 amino acids. V was pared by 4 bases and J by 7 bases, with 8 bases of the junction left unmatched. Germline CDR1 SGDLS, CDR2 YYNGEE. CDR3 in DNA: TGTGCCAGCAGCCCTCTAGCGGGAGATGTGAATGAGCAGTTCTTC. As protein: CASSPLAGDVNEQFF.

This clone was observed a few times. The rearrangement joins TRBV2 to TRBJ2-3; D gene uncertain. Trimming took off 3 bases at V and 0 bases at J, with 7 bases between the two ends. The V gene's germline CDR1 is SNHLY and CDR2 FYNNEI. The CDR3 is made up of 14 amino acids. CDR3 coding DNA: TGTGCCAGCAGTGACAGCTCTAGCACAGATACGCAGTATTTT. This gives the protein CASSDSSSTDTQYF.

This clone was recorded a few times. This chain links TRBV4-2 with TRBJ2-1; D unclear. The germline CDR1 and CDR2 sequences are LGHNA and YNFKEQ. This CDR3 region has 15 residues. The V end was cut by 4 bases, the J end by 6 bases, with 16 bases between. The CDR3 nucleotides read TGTGCCAGCAGCCCCTCCGGCGGCCTATCCAATGAGCAGTTCTTC. Translating gives CASSPSGGLSNEQFF.

The rearrangement links TRBV7-9 to TRBJ1-2, with 7 bases identical to TRBD1. The CDR3 length is 13 residues. CDR1 SEHNR and CDR2 FQNEAQ come from the germline V gene (reference sequence). The ends lost 4 bases at V and 5 bases at J; junction bases unmatched: 4. The chain's CDR3 is CASSSGTAYGYTF. In DNA, the CDR3 is TGTGCCAGCAGCTCCGGGACAGCATATGGCTACACCTTC. The full variable domain, completed using reference TRBV7-9 and TRBJ1-2, is DTGVSQNPRHKITKRGQNVTFRCDPISEHNRLYWYRQTLGQGPEFLTYFQNEAQLEKSRLLSDRFSAERPKGSFSTLEIQRTEQGDSAMYLCASSSGTAYGYTFGSGTRLTVV.

By sample fraction, this clone is medium-sized. The gene calls are TRBV15 and TRBJ1-5; D remains ambiguous. Germline lookup yields CDR1 LNHNV and CDR2 YYDKDF (reference sequence). This CDR3 is built from 13 residues. Between the trimmed V and J ends, which lost 8 bases and 3 bases, there was a span of 11 bases. DNA of the CDR3: TGTGCCACCGGGCAGAGCGCCAATCAGCCCCAGCATTTT. It specifies CATGQSANQPQHF. The entire variable domain, with the rest obtained from reference TRBV15 and TRBJ1-5, is as follows: DAMVIQNPRYQVTQFGKPVTLSCSQTLNHNVMYWYQQKSSQAPKLLFHYYDKDFNNEADTPDNFQSRRPNTSFCFLDIRSPGLGDTAMYLCATGQSANQPQHFGDGTRLSIL.

This clone is labeled as medium-sized (0.01 to 0.1%). This sequence joins TRBV20-1 and TRBJ1-1; 8 bases are shared with TRBD1. Trimming cost V 6 bases and J 8 bases; bases outside gene matches: 5. The CDR3 totals 11 residues. Germline V lookup: CDR1 DFQATT, CDR2 SNEGSKA (reference sequence). Here the CDR3 reads CSATRGREAFF. For the CDR3, the DNA is TGCAGTGCCACCAGGGGGCGGGAAGCTTTCTTT.

The V call is TRBV7-2, the J call TRBJ2-7; TRBD2 matches 8 bases. CDR1 and CDR2 from the germline V gene are SGHTA and FQGNSA. The CDR3 totals 14 residues. V trimming: 4 bases; J trimming: 6 bases; junction bases outside the gene matches: 8. The CDR3 reads CASSSTGTSPEQYF. CDR3 bases: TGTGCCAGCAGCTCGACCGGGACTAGTCCCGAGCAGTACTTC.

Written as DNA, the CDR3 is TGCAGCGTTGGTGAGTGGGAAGGGGCCCAACGGCAGTTCTTC. Protein sequence: CSVGEWEGAQRQFF. This rearrangement joins TRBV29-1 to TRBJ2-1, with D possibly being TRBD1 (5 bases). The germline V and J ends were trimmed by 4 bases and 12 bases, with 22 bases remaining between them. Germline CDR1 is SQVTM and CDR2 is ANQGSEA. CDR3 size: 14 residues.

The chain combines TRBV6-6 with TRBJ1-1; D not certain. Germline lookup yields CDR1 MNHNY and CDR2 SVGAGI (reference sequence). The CDR3 is 13 residues long. V was pared by 0 bases and J by 8 bases, with 10 bases between. The CDR3 nucleotides are TGTGCCAGCAGTTACTCGAAGGGTCGCGAAGCTTTCTTT. It is translated as CASSYSKGREAFF.

This chain joins TRBV5-4 and TRBJ2-1; D is unresolved. CDR3 length: 11 residues. V was pared by 4 bases and J by 4 bases, with 3 bases between. Germline V gene sequence: CDR1 SGHNT, CDR2 YYREEE (reference sequence). The CDR3 reads CASSLYNEQFF. The CDR3, as DNA: TGTGCCAGCAGCCTATACAATGAGCAGTTCTTC.

The CDR3 spells CASSQERLKSANEQFF. CDR3 nucleotides: TGTGCCAGCAGCCAAGAAAGGTTGAAAAGCGCCAATGAGCAGTTCTTC. The chain carries TRBV14 and TRBJ2-1; D is unclear. This CDR3 is built from 16 residues. The V gene's germline CDR1 is SGHDN and CDR2 FVKESK. V was cut by 0 bases and J by 6 bases, with 15 bases left in between.

This chain joins TRBV19 and TRBJ2-7; tentative D call: TRBD1 (5 bases). The germline V gene has CDR1 LNHDA and CDR2 SQIVND (reference sequence). Trimming removed 6 bases at V and 4 bases at J, with 16 bases between. The CDR3 runs to 14 residues. The CDR3 is CASSVKNQGYEQYF. DNA for the CDR3: TGTGCCAGTAGCGTAAAAAACCAGGGTTACGAGCAGTACTTC.

The sample holds many counts of this clone. The CDR3 coding sequence is TGTGCCAGCAGCGTAGGGGGACTAGCGCACGAGCAGTACTTC. This sequence encodes CASSVGGLAHEQYF. The J gene is TRBJ2-7, the V gene TRBV9, with TRBD2 identical over 10 bases. Unmatched junction bases numbered 2, after V lost 0 bases and J lost 5 bases. The CDR3 is made up of 14 amino acids. Per germline, CDR1 SGDLS and CDR2 YYNGEE.

The CDR3 loop is CASGTGVSGNTIYF. The CDR3 bases are TGTGCCAGCGGGACAGGGGTATCTGGAAACACCATATATTTT. The chain employs TRBV2 and TRBJ1-3; 10 bases line up with TRBD1. The CDR3 has 14 residues. CDR1 and CDR2 (germline): SNHLY, FYNNEI. Trimming removed 8 bases from V and 1 base from J; junction bases left unmatched: 2.

This rearrangement joins TRBV11-2 to TRBJ2-5, with 7 bases fitting TRBD1. The CDR3 sequence is 16 residues long. Losses at the gene ends were 5 bases for V and 5 bases for J; bases not matched to a gene: 14. Germline V gene sequence: CDR1 SGHAT, CDR2 FQNNGV. CDR3 DNA sequence: TGTGCCAGCAGCCCCCAACGGGCAGGGGGTATCGAGACCCAGTACTTC. This codes for CASSPQRAGGIETQYF.

This CDR3 is CASSRSIRSGGYTF. DNA for the CDR3: TGTGCCAGCAGCCGTTCGATCCGTAGCGGTGGCTACACCTTC. The chain uses TRBV14 and TRBJ1-2; D remains unclear. Germline V gene sequence: CDR1 SGHDN, CDR2 FVKESK. The CDR3 runs to 14 residues. Trimming left V 4 bases short and J 7 bases short, with 16 bases between.

V and J are TRBV5-1 and TRBJ2-7; 9 nucleotides match TRBD1. This CDR3 region has 15 residues. V lost 2 bases to trimming and J lost 3 bases; unmatched junction nucleotides: 6. Germline assignment: CDR1 SGHRS and CDR2 YFSETQ. CDR3 residues: CASSFQTGGLYEQYF. DNA of the CDR3: TGCGCCAGCAGCTTTCAGACAGGGGGTCTCTACGAGCAGTACTTC.

V and J are TRBV7-8 and TRBJ2-1; 7 bases agree with TRBD2. Trimming at V came to 8 bases and at J to 10 bases, leaving 8 bases not matched to a gene. CDR1 and CDR2 from the germline V gene are SGHVS and FQNEAQ. There are 12 residues in the CDR3. CDR3 nucleotide sequence: TGTGCCAGCCGGGGGGAGGGTGGGGAGCAGTTCTTC. Translation: CASRGEGGEQFF.

This chain links TRBV6-1 with TRBJ1-1, with a weak D call TRBD1 (5 bases). CDR1 and CDR2 (germline): MNHNS, SASEGT. This CDR3 has 14 amino acids. Trimming stripped 2 bases from V and 7 bases from J, with 14 bases between. This CDR3 is CASSEPSHRYEAFF. The CDR3 DNA sequence: TGTGCCAGCAGTGAACCGTCTCACAGGTATGAAGCTTTCTTT.

The chain has TRBV18 and TRBJ2-4; D is undetermined. The germline gives CDR1 KGHSH, CDR2 LQKENI. CDR3 length equals 16 residues. Between the trimmed V and J ends, which lost 1 base and 1 base, there was a span of 11 bases. The CDR3 loop reads CASSPQGGAAKNIQYF. Here the CDR3 DNA reads TGTGCCAGCTCACCACAGGGTGGTGCGGCCAAAAACATTCAGTACTTC.

CDR3 in amino acids: CASSIGQQFLKTEAFF. DNA of the CDR3: TGTGCCAGTAGTATCGGACAGCAGTTTTTAAAAACTGAAGCTTTCTTT. J is TRBJ1-1 and V is TRBV19; D perhaps matches TRBD1 (6 bases). V dropped 3 bases and J dropped 5 bases, with 19 bases sitting between them. Germline loops: CDR1 LNHDA, CDR2 SQIVND (reference sequence). The CDR3 spans 16 residues.

This chain uses TRBV2 with TRBJ2-1; 7 positions agree with TRBD2. The CDR3 is 15 amino acids. CDR1 SNHLY and CDR2 FYNNEI come from the germline V gene. Trimming took 7 bases from V and 4 from J; bases not matched to a gene: 10. The CDR3 loop is CASNGIAGLYNEQFF. CDR3 in DNA: TGTGCCAGCAACGGGATAGCGGGTCTATACAATGAGCAGTTCTTC.

The rearrangement uses TRBV27 and TRBJ2-5; D may be TRBD2 (6 bases). Trimming took 3 bases from V and 5 from J, leaving 13 bases between them. The germline V gene encodes CDR1 MNHEY and CDR2 SMNVEV (reference sequence). CDR3 size: 14 residues. CDR3 nucleotide sequence: TGTGCCAGCAGTTTGGTCCCAGGGAGGGAGACCCAGTACTTC. The encoded protein is CASSLVPGRETQYF.

This chain connects TRBV10-1 to TRBJ2-1; the match to TRBD2 covers 14 bases. After removal of 5 bases from V and 5 bases from J, the junction contained 5 bases not matched to a gene. Germline-derived CDR1 and CDR2 are WNHNN and SYGVQD (reference sequence). This CDR3 is built from 16 residues. For the CDR3, the DNA is TGCGCCAGCAGTCGGACTAGCGGGAGGCAGGACAATGAGCAGTTCTTC. Protein sequence: CASSRTSGRQDNEQFF.

The chain links TRBV2 to TRBJ2-6; no clear D gene. The CDR3 runs to 14 residues. V was pared by 8 bases and J by 1 base, with 9 bases between. Germline V gene lookup returns CDR1 SNHLY and CDR2 FYNNEI. In DNA form, the CDR3 reads TGTGCCAGCCGAAAGAGTTCTGGGGCCAACGTCCTGACTTTC. The encoded protein is CASRKSSGANVLTF.

The chain has TRBV15 and TRBJ2-7, with 9 bases matching TRBD2. This CDR3 region has 14 residues. V lost 2 bases, J lost 6 bases, and 5 bases stayed unmatched. Germline assignment: CDR1 LNHNV and CDR2 YYDKDF (reference sequence). The CDR3 spells CATSRKGLAFEQYF. The CDR3 region has the DNA TGTGCCACCAGCAGAAAGGGACTAGCCTTCGAGCAGTACTTC.

About this clone: Other DNA sequences of this sample code for an identical CDR3. The chain combines TRBV7-6 with TRBJ2-7; 7 bases line up with TRBD2. V was clipped by 1 base and J by 5 bases; unmatched bases: 11. This CDR3 comprises 16 residues. Germline V CDR1 and CDR2: SGHVS, FNYEAQ. The chain's CDR3 is CASSLGGGRALDEQYF. The CDR3 bases are TGTGCCAGCAGCTTAGGGGGAGGGAGGGCCCTTGACGAGCAGTACTTC.

This clone showed up just a few times. For the CDR3, the DNA is TGTGCCAGTAAAAATCAGGGAGAAGAAAAACTGTTTTTT. The encoded protein is CASKNQGEEKLFF. The chain has TRBV19 and TRBJ1-4; D is perhaps TRBD1 (5 bases). The ends were cut back, 7 bases at V and 8 bases at J, with 14 bases in the middle. This CDR3 is built from 13 residues. CDR1 is LNHDA and CDR2 is SQIVND in the germline V gene (reference sequence). Using reference TRBV19 and TRBJ1-4 for the parts outside the CDR3, the full variable domain is DGGITQSPKYLFRKEGQNVTLSCEQNLNHDAMYWYRQDPGQGLRLIYYSQIVNDFQKGDIAEGYSVSREKKESFPLTVTSAQKNPTAFYLCASKNQGEEKLFFGSGTQLSVL.